A single sample gave rise to the 32 T cell receptor beta chains below, sequenced in a study of T cell clonality in common variable immunodeficiency. The assay was immunoSEQ multiplex PCR, and TCRdb's table has in-frame clones only and misses some. The sample holds around 45,000 clones, and no clone turns up only once. The specimen sequenced was peripheral blood mononuclear cells. The receptor source for this set is a person aged 18 to 70 in good health.

Many counts were recorded for this clone. The read stops 3 residues short of the end of the CDR3; the missing end is completed from the germline J gene. The chain has TRBV11-3 and TRBJ2-3; no firm D call. The V gene lost 4 bases and the J gene lost 4 bases, with 6 bases spanning the gap. This CDR3 has 12 residues. Germline assignment: CDR1 SGHNT and CDR2 YENEEA. The sequenced part of the CDR3 DNA is TGTGCCAGCAGCTCTGACTCAGATACG. This gives the protein CASSSDSDT. The whole CDR3 is CASSSDSDTQYF.

This clone was observed many times. The missing CDR3 end, 3 residues past where the read stops, is filled in from the germline J gene. The rearrangement uses TRBV12-3 or TRBV12-4 and TRBJ1-2; D is unresolved. The V end lost 5 bases, the J end lost 7 bases, and 17 bases lay between the germline ends. The CDR3 has 14 residues. The sequenced part of the CDR3 DNA is TGTGCCAGCAGTCCCCGTAGATTCAGCGCTGGC. Encoded protein: CASSPRRFSAG. The entire CDR3 sequence reads CASSPRRFSAGYTF.

This clone was seen many times. The CDR3 loop is CAWMGSTYNEQFF. The sequenced CDR3 bases are TGTGCCTGGATGGGCAGCACCTACAATGAG. The rearrangement joins TRBV30 to TRBJ2-1; D uncertain. The sequence runs out 3 residues before the end of the CDR3; the remainder is reconstructed from the germline J gene. The V gene lost 4 bases and the J gene lost 2 bases, with 9 bases spanning the gap. Looked up from germline, CDR1 is GTSNPN and CDR2 is SVGIG (reference sequence). CDR3 length equals 13 residues. Based on the CDR3 plus reference TRBV30 and TRBJ2-1, the full variable domain is SQTIHQWPATLVQPVGSPLSLECTVEGTSNPNLYWYRQAAGRGLQLLFYSVGIGQISSEVPQNLSASRPQDRQFILSSKKLLLSDSGFYLCAWMGSTYNEQFFGPGTRLTVL.

In this sample, this clone turned up many times. The CDR3 extends 3 residues past the end of the read, so its final part is completed from the germline J gene. The chain is built from TRBV20-1 and TRBJ2-1, with TRBD1 matching over 11 bases. CDR1 DFQATT and CDR2 SNEGSKA come from the germline V gene (reference sequence). This CDR3 region has 15 residues. Germline trimming cut 1 base from V and 4 bases from J; bases unmatched to any gene: 3. CDR3 sequence: CSARGGQGEYNEQFF. Incomplete CDR3 DNA: TGCAGTGCTAGAGGGGGACAGGGGGAATACAATGAG.

This clone was counted at least ten times. The CDR3 end falls 3 residues outside the read, so it is completed with the germline J gene. The rearrangement links TRBV12-3 or TRBV12-4 to TRBJ2-1, with unresolved D. The CDR3 loop spans 12 amino acids. Trimming stripped 0 bases from V and 6 bases from J, with 3 bases between. This CDR3 is CASSLAVNEQFF. Incomplete CDR3 DNA: TGTGCCAGCAGTTTAGCCGTCAATGAG.

This clone has a count of ten or more. The read stops 3 residues short of the end of the CDR3; the missing end is completed from the germline J gene. This chain links TRBV30 with TRBJ2-5; 9 nucleotides align to TRBD1. V lost 3 bases and J lost 5; bases outside the gene matches: 16. The CDR3 runs 17 residues. Germline loops: CDR1 GTSNPN, CDR2 SVGIG (reference sequence). The part of the CDR3 DNA that was read is TGTGCCTGGAGGCACAGGGGGGGACAGGGAGGCCGGGAGACC. Protein: CAWRHRGGQGGRET. The whole CDR3 sequence reads CAWRHRGGQGGRETQYF.

There are many counts of this clone. The CDR3 end lies 3 residues beyond the end of the read and is filled in from the germline J gene. This rearrangement joins TRBV5-5 to TRBJ2-7; no clear D. This CDR3 contains 14 residues. V was pared by 4 bases and J by 1 base, with 12 bases between. The germline gives CDR1 SGHKS, CDR2 YYEKEE (reference sequence). The CDR3 bases that were read are TGTGCCAGCAGCCCACTAACATCGTCCTACGAG. Its protein product is CASSPLTSSYE. The full-length CDR3 reads as CASSPLTSSYEQYF.

This clone has at least ten counts. The read ends 3 residues early relative to the CDR3; the germline J gene fills the gap. V and J are TRBV7-9 and TRBJ1-6; D might be TRBD1 (5 bases). Germline CDR1 is SEHNR and CDR2 is FQNEAQ (reference sequence). This CDR3 region has 12 residues. The ends were cut back, 8 bases at V and 7 bases at J, with 9 bases in the middle. CDR3 DNA (partial): TGTGCCAGCCGGACACAAAATTCACCC. Protein sequence: CASRTQNSP. In full, the CDR3 reads CASRTQNSPLHF.

Many counts were recorded for this clone. At one of its ends the junction is not consistent with the germline gene, which may arise from a read error. From the germline J gene comes the end of the CDR3, since the read stops 3 residues before it. Additional DNA sequences in this sample encode the identical CDR3. The gene calls are TRBV7-3 and TRBJ2-1; perhaps TRBD2 as D (6 bases). There are 16 residues in the CDR3. CDR1 SGHTA and CDR2 FQGTGA come from the germline V gene. The CDR3 sequence: CASSFTGTYPYNEQFF. Partial CDR3 DNA: TGCGCCAGCAGCTTTACCGGGACTTACCCCTACAATGAG.

This clone was seen repeatedly, ten times or more. With the read ending 3 residues before the CDR3 end, the germline J gene is used to fill in that end. J is TRBJ2-1 and V is TRBV5-4; 15 nucleotides line up with TRBD2. This CDR3 is 16 amino acids long. V shed 4 bases and J 9 bases; nucleotides not matched to a gene: 8. Per germline, CDR1 SGHNT and CDR2 YYREEE (reference sequence). The CDR3 spells CASSVGLAGGEGEQFF. The sequenced CDR3 bases are TGTGCCAGCAGCGTGGGACTAGCGGGGGGTGAAGGTGAG.

Ten or more counts support this clone. Read coverage stops 3 residues before the CDR3 terminus; the germline J gene supplies the remainder. J is TRBJ2-3 and V is TRBV20-1, with TRBD2 matching 10 bases. The CDR3 has 14 amino acids. CDR1 is DFQATT and CDR2 is SNEGSKA in the germline V gene (reference sequence). J gave up 5 bases and V 2 bases, and 4 bases lay outside the gene matches. The CDR3 loop is CSARSGGAVDTQYF. CDR3 bases read: TGCAGTGCTAGAAGCGGGGGGGCTGTAGATACG.

In this sample, this clone turned up many times. The CDR3 extends 3 residues past the end of the read, so its final part is completed from the germline J gene. V and J are TRBV28 and TRBJ1-1; TRBD1 matches 8 bases. The CDR3 consists of 14 residues. Germline CDR1 and CDR2: MDHEN and SYDVKM. The junction had 7 bases not matched to a gene; V was cut back by 3 bases and J by 7 bases. The CDR3 DNA, read in part, is TGTGCCAGCAGTTTCTCCCGGACAGGGTTTGAA. It specifies CASSFSRTGFE. Given in full, the CDR3 is CASSFSRTGFEAFF.

This clone was seen at least ten times. From the germline J gene comes the end of the CDR3, since the read stops 3 residues before it. V usage is TRBV19 and J usage is TRBJ1-5, with TRBD1 identical over 7 bases. Germline CDR1 LNHDA, CDR2 SQIVND (reference sequence). The CDR3 extends over 16 amino acids. Trimming removed 2 bases from V and 1 base from J; junction bases left unmatched: 5. CDR3 bases read: TGTGCCAGTAGTATATCGGGCAGGGGGAGCAATCAGCCC. Protein sequence: CASSISGRGSNQP. The complete CDR3 sequence is CASSISGRGSNQPQHF. Full variable domain (rest looked up from reference TRBV19 and TRBJ1-5): DGGITQSPKYLFRKEGQNVTLSCEQNLNHDAMYWYRQDPGQGLRLIYYSQIVNDFQKGDIAEGYSVSREKKESFPLTVTSAQKNPTAFYLCASSISGRGSNQPQHFGDGTRLSIL.

This clone showed up many times. The read falls 3 residues short of the CDR3 end, and the missing part is taken from the germline J gene. The chain employs TRBV19 and TRBJ1-1, with 8 bases matching TRBD1. This CDR3 has 14 amino acids. V lost 5 bases to trimming and J lost 4 bases; unmatched junction nucleotides: 6. Germline V gives CDR1 LNHDA, CDR2 SQIVND (reference sequence). The part of the CDR3 DNA that was read is TGTGCCAGTAGTCCGGGACAGGTTAGCACTGAA. It is translated as CASSPGQVSTE. From start to end, the CDR3 is CASSPGQVSTEAFF.

The table lists this clone with many counts. From the germline J gene comes the end of the CDR3, since the read stops 3 residues before it. The chain recombines TRBV2 with TRBJ2-1; D is unresolved. CDR1 and CDR2 from the germline V gene are SNHLY and FYNNEI. This CDR3 region has 13 residues. Trimming took 5 bases from V and 8 from J, leaving 13 bases between them. CDR3 protein: CASSYPGLYEQFF. The DNA read from the CDR3 is TGTGCCAGCAGTTACCCAGGCTTATATGAG.

This clone was detected ten times or more. The observed sequence ends 3 residues before the CDR3 terminus, with the missing tail filled in from the germline J gene. The rearrangement uses TRBV11-2 and TRBJ2-5; no reliable D call. V was clipped by 4 bases and J by 4 bases, with 10 bases between them. Germline-derived CDR1 and CDR2 are SGHAT and FQNNGV. This CDR3 region has 13 residues. CDR3 in amino acids: CASSSYSSETQYF. The DNA read from the CDR3 is TGTGCCAGCAGCTCATACAGCTCAGAGACC.

This clone was observed at least ten times. Coverage ceases 3 residues before the CDR3 finishes, and the germline J gene fills in the end. The same CDR3 also results from other DNA sequences found in this sample. The chain has TRBV5-6 and TRBJ2-7; D is possibly TRBD1 (6 bases). The CDR3 has 13 residues. V dropped 2 bases and J dropped 4 bases, with 10 bases sitting between them. Germline CDR1 and CDR2: SGHDT and YYEEEE. The covered CDR3 bases are TGTGCCAGCAGCTTCTCGACAGGTTACGAG. Translation gives CASSFSTGYE. The CDR3 as a whole reads CASSFSTGYEQYF.

This clone was observed many times. The sequenced fragment ends 3 residues before the CDR3 boundary, so the rest is inferred from the germline J gene. V gene TRBV3-1 (or the pseudogene TRBV3-2) combines with J gene TRBJ1-2, with a possible D match to TRBD1 (6 bases). The germline V gene has CDR1 LGHDT and CDR2 YNNKEL (reference sequence). The CDR3 is made up of 15 amino acids. CDR3: CASSQEGLERGGYTF. Partial CDR3 DNA: TGTGCCAGCAGCCAAGAAGGACTTGAAAGGGGGGGC.

This clone has at least ten counts. The read terminates 3 residues before the CDR3 end, so the remaining end is supplied by the germline J gene. The V call is TRBV19, the J call TRBJ2-1; 9 bases align to TRBD2. Germline V lookup: CDR1 LNHDA, CDR2 SQIVND (reference sequence). V was clipped by 4 bases and J by 5 bases; unmatched bases: 18. CDR3 length: 19 amino acids. The sequenced part of the CDR3 DNA is TGTGCCAGTAGTAACTCGGGACTAGCCCAGTGGGGAAAAAACAATGAG. It encodes CASSNSGLAQWGKNNE. The complete CDR3 protein is CASSNSGLAQWGKNNEQFF.

This clone was detected ten times or more. The read finishes 3 residues shy of the CDR3 end, and the germline J gene is used to complete it. The chain employs TRBV3-1 (or the pseudogene TRBV3-2) and TRBJ1-2; TRBD1 agrees at 8 bases. CDR1 LGHDT and CDR2 YNNKEL come from the germline V gene (reference sequence). CDR3 size: 14 residues. V lost 2 bases, J lost 5 bases, and 4 bases stayed unmatched. CDR3 loop: CASSQRTGRYGYTF. The DNA read from the CDR3 is TGTGCCAGCAGCCAACGGACAGGGAGGTATGGC.

This clone has at least ten counts. The CDR3 end is not reached by the read, which stops 3 residues before it; the germline J gene fills it in. The chain joins TRBV5-6 to TRBJ1-5, with D possibly being TRBD1 (5 bases). Trimming stripped 1 base from V and 9 bases from J, with 17 bases between. The length of the CDR3 is 15 residues. Per the germline V gene, CDR1 is SGHDT and CDR2 is YYEEEE. The CDR3 here is CASSLRTRRFGPQHF. CDR3 bases read: TGTGCCAGCAGCTTGCGGACACGGCGATTCGGGCCC. Using reference TRBV5-6 and TRBJ1-5 for the parts outside the CDR3, the full variable domain is DAGVTQSPTHLIKTRGQQVTLRCSPKSGHDTVSWYQQALGQGPQFIFQYYEEEERQRGNFPDRFSGHQFPNYSSELNVNALLLGDSALYLCASSLRTRRFGPQHFGDGTRLSIL.

This clone appeared many times. The CDR3 goes on 3 residues after the read ends, and that part is filled in from the germline J gene. The chain joins TRBV19 to TRBJ1-1; 8 bases align to TRBD1. V lost 5 bases and J lost 5; bases outside the gene matches: 13. The CDR3 is 16 amino acids. Germline loops: CDR1 LNHDA, CDR2 SQIVND (reference sequence). Here the CDR3 reads CASSPNGQGGWTEAFF. CDR3 DNA, as far as it was read: TGTGCCAGTAGTCCTAACGGACAGGGAGGTTGGACTGAA.

This clone was seen at least ten times. Read data end 3 residues before the CDR3 end; the end is taken from the germline J gene. The rearrangement links TRBV6-2 or TRBV6-3 to TRBJ2-7, with 7 bases aligning to TRBD2. With 3 bases clipped from V and 2 bases from J, the junction kept 7 bases outside the gene matches. There are 15 residues in the CDR3. The germline gives CDR1 MNHEY, CDR2 SVGEGT. CDR3 sequence reads: CASSYSKRGTYEQYF. The part of the CDR3 DNA that was read is TGTGCCAGCAGTTATAGTAAGCGGGGCACCTACGAG.

At least ten counts were recorded for this clone. The CDR3 extends 3 residues past the end of the read, so its final part is completed from the germline J gene. This rearrangement joins TRBV19 to TRBJ2-5, with 9 positions matching TRBD2. CDR3 length: 16 residues. Germline CDR1 LNHDA, CDR2 SQIVND (reference sequence). The V and J ends lost 4 bases and 3 bases, in that order; junction bases with no gene match: 9. CDR3 amino acids: CASSTRRSGGEETQYF. CDR3 DNA (partial): TGTGCCAGTAGTACGCGACGTAGCGGGGGCGAAGAGACC.

In this sample, this clone turned up many times. Read coverage stops 3 residues before the CDR3 terminus; the germline J gene supplies the remainder. The chain combines TRBV10-3 with TRBJ2-1; 8 bases map to TRBD1. Germline V gene sequence: CDR1 ENHRY, CDR2 SYGVKD. This CDR3 is 18 amino acids long. V was clipped by 3 bases and J by 0 bases; unmatched bases: 10. The CDR3 bases that were read are TGTGCCATCAGTGACGAACGGACAGGGATAAGCTCCTACAATGAG. Translated: CAISDERTGISSYNE. The entire CDR3 is CAISDERTGISSYNEQFF.

This clone was picked up many times. The CDR3 DNA, read in part, is TGCAGTGCTAGACTTGGGGGGGGACTCACTGAA. Translating it yields CSARLGGGLTE. The entire CDR3 protein reads CSARLGGGLTEAFF. This sequence joins TRBV20-1 and TRBJ1-1; TRBD1 is a possible D gene (5 bases). The observed sequence ends 3 residues before the CDR3 terminus, with the missing tail filled in from the germline J gene. In germline, CDR1 is DFQATT, CDR2 SNEGSKA (reference sequence). The V end lost 2 bases, the J end lost 4 bases, and 14 bases lay between the germline ends. This CDR3 region has 14 residues.

This clone has ten or more counts. The read stops 3 residues short of the end of the CDR3; the missing end is completed from the germline J gene. This chain joins TRBV6-1 and TRBJ1-2, with D unresolved. V was clipped by 6 bases and J by 4 bases, with 12 bases between them. CDR3 length: 13 residues. Per germline, CDR1 MNHNS and CDR2 SASEGT. The chain's CDR3 is CASRELRSYGYTF. CDR3 bases read: TGTGCCAGCAGAGAACTCCGGTCCTATGGC.

This clone was seen repeatedly, ten times or more. The read ends 3 residues before the CDR3 terminus; that terminus is restored from the germline J gene. V gene TRBV19 combines with J gene TRBJ1-4, with D hard to call. The germline V and J ends were trimmed by 5 bases and 7 bases, with 14 bases remaining between them. The CDR3 is 14 residues long. From germline, CDR1 is LNHDA and CDR2 SQIVND (reference sequence). CDR3 bases read: TGTGCCAGTAGTTCCTTGACTGATGGTGAAAAA. This sequence encodes CASSSLTDGEK. In full, the CDR3 is CASSSLTDGEKLFF.

This clone occurred many times. The DNA ends 3 residues before the CDR3 does, and the rest of the CDR3 is filled in from the germline J gene. V and J are TRBV19 and TRBJ2-7; 10 nucleotides line up with TRBD2. The germline gives CDR1 LNHDA, CDR2 SQIVND (reference sequence). The V gene end was trimmed by 4 bases and the J gene end by 1 base; junction bases not matched to a gene: 1. The CDR3 consists of 14 residues. CDR3 DNA (partial): TGTGCCAGTAGTACTAGCGGGGGTTCCTACGAG. The encoded protein is CASSTSGGSYE. The complete CDR3 protein is CASSTSGGSYEQYF.

This clone was recorded many times. The CDR3: CASSQVDLSGATNEKLFF. The DNA read from the CDR3 is TGTGCCAGCAGCCAAGTTGACCTTTCAGGGGCTACTAATGAAAAA. The chain couples TRBV4-2 to TRBJ1-4; perhaps TRBD1 as D (6 bases). The CDR3 end lies 3 residues beyond the end of the read and is filled in from the germline J gene. V shed 1 base and J shed 2 bases, with 17 bases lying between them. The germline V gene has CDR1 LGHNA and CDR2 YNFKEQ. CDR3 length: 18 amino acids.

This clone was recorded at least ten times. The read ends 3 residues shy of where the CDR3 ends; the end is completed using the germline J gene. This chain links TRBV20-1 with TRBJ2-5; 12 bases align to TRBD2. Germline loops: CDR1 DFQATT, CDR2 SNEGSKA (reference sequence). V shed 2 bases, J shed 5 bases, and the junction held 9 bases outside the gene matches. The CDR3 covers 16 residues. The CDR3 loop reads CSARPPSGRALETQYF. The CDR3 bases that were read are TGCAGTGCTAGACCCCCTAGCGGGAGGGCCCTTGAGACC.

Many counts were recorded for this clone. The CDR3 end falls 3 residues outside the read, so it is completed with the germline J gene. This chain uses TRBV10-1 with TRBJ2-7; no firm D call. The V end was cut by 3 bases, the J end by 0 bases, with 6 bases between. Looked up from germline, CDR1 is WNHNN and CDR2 is SYGVQD (reference sequence). The CDR3 is made up of 13 amino acids. The CDR3 DNA, read in part, is TGCGCCAGCAGTGATTCCAACTCCTACGAG. It encodes CASSDSNSYE. The whole CDR3 protein reads CASSDSNSYEQYF.